This T cell receptor (beta chain) emerged from a study of T cell responses to AZD1222 COVID-19 vaccine. Study-level results: Just a handful of people given AZD1222 tested seropositive at baseline. A mostly white British donor set with more females was recruited, and clonal diversity was possibly underestimated.

Details on this clone: Antigen unknown.

CDR3 size: 18 residues. CDR1 and CDR2 (germline): SGHAT, FQNNGV. Germline trimming cut 6 bases from V and 1 base from J; bases unmatched to any gene: 15. Method: immunoSEQ multiplex PCR; TCRdb's copy keeps in-frame clones and lacks some. This repertoire shows roughly 89,000 clones, around 87% found once; its top ten account for around 5.1%. The chain is built from TRBV11-2 and TRBJ1-2, with 9 bases lining up with TRBD1. This receptor was identified in an adult in good health. The input for sequencing was peripheral blood, taken on day 0 of MenACWY control vaccination. CDR3 in amino acids: CASSHLHRDRDYNYGYTF. In nucleotides, the CDR3 is TGTGCCAGCAGTCATTTACATCGGGACAGGGATTATAACTATGGCTACACCTTC. Variable domain in full (rest from reference TRBV11-2 and TRBJ1-2): EAGVAQSPRYKIIEKRQSVAFWCNPISGHATLYWYQQILGQGPKLLIQFQNNGVVDDSQLPKDRFSAERLKGVDSTLKIQPAKLEDSAVYLCASSHLHRDRDYNYGYTFGSGTRLTVV.